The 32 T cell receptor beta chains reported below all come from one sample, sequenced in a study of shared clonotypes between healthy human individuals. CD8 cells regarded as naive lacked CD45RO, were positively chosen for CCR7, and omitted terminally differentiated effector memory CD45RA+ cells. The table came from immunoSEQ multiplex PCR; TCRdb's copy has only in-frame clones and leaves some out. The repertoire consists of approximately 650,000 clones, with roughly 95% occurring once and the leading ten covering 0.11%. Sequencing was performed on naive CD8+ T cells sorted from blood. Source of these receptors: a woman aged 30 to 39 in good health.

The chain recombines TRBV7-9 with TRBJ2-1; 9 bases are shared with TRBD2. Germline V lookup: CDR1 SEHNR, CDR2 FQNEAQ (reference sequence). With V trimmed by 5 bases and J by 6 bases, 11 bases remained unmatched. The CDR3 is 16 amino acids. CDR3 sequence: CASSPREREVFNEQFF. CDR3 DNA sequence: TGTGCCAGCAGCCCCCGGGAGCGGGAGGTCTTCAATGAGCAGTTCTTC.

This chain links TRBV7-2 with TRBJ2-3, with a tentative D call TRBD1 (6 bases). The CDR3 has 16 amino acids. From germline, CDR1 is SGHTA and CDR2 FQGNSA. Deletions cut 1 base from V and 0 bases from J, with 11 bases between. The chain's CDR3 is CASSLEGVASTDTQYF. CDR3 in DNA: TGTGCCAGCAGCTTAGAGGGGGTTGCTAGCACAGATACGCAGTATTTT.

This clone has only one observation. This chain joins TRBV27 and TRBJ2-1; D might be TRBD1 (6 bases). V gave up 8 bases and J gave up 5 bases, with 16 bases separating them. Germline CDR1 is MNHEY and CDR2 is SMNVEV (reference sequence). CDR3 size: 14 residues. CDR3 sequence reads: CASRSGAFDNEQFF. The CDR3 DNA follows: TGTGCCAGCCGTTCAGGGGCATTCGACAATGAGCAGTTCTTC.

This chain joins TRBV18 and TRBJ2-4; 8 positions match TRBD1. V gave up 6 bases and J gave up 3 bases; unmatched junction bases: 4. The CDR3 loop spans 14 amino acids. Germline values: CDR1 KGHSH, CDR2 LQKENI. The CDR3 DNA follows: TGTGCCAGCTCTCTGACAGGGGACAAAAACATTCAGTACTTC. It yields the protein CASSLTGDKNIQYF.

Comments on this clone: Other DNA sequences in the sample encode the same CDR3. CDR3 in DNA: TGTGCCAGCAGTCCAGGACTAGCGCAATACAATGAGCAGTTCTTC. It is translated as CASSPGLAQYNEQFF. The V and J genes are TRBV6-5 and TRBJ2-1; 9 bases are shared with TRBD2. J was trimmed by 4 bases and V by 5 bases; bases with no gene match: 6. Germline V gene data show CDR1 as MNHEY and CDR2 as SVGAGI. The CDR3 spans 15 residues.

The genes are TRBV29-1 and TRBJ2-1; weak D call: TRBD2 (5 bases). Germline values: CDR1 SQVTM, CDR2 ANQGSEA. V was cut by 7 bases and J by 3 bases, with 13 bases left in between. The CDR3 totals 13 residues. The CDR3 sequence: CSAPSGLYNEQFF. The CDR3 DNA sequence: TGCAGCGCCCCCAGCGGCCTCTACAATGAGCAGTTCTTC.

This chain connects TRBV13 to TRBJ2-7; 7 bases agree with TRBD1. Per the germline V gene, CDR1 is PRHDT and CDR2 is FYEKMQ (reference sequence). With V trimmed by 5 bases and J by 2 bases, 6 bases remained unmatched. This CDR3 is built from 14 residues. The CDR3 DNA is TGTGCCAGCAGCCCTAGGACAGGCCCCTACGAGCAGTACTTC. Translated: CASSPRTGPYEQYF.

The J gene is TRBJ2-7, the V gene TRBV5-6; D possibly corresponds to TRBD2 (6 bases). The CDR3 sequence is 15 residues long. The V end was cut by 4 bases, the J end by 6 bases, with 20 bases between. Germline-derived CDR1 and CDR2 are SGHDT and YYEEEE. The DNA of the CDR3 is TGTGCCAGCAGCCCCTCTTCGGGAGCAAACTCCGAGCAGTACTTC. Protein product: CASSPSSGANSEQYF. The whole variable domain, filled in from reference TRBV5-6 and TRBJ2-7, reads DAGVTQSPTHLIKTRGQQVTLRCSPKSGHDTVSWYQQALGQGPQFIFQYYEEEERQRGNFPDRFSGHQFPNYSSELNVNALLLGDSALYLCASSPSSGANSEQYFGPGTRLTVT.

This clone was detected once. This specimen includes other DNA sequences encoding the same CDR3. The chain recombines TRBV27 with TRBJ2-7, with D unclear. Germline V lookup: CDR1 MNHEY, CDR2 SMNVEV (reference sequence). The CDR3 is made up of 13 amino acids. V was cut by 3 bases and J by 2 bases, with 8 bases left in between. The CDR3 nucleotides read TGTGCCAGCAGTTTGGGGTCTCCCTACGAGCAGTACTTC. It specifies CASSLGSPYEQYF.

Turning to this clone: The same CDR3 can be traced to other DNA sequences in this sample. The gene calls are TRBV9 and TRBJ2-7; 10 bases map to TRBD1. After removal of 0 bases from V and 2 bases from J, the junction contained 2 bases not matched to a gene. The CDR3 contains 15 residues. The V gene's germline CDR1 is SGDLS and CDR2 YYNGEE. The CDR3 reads CASSVGGQGAYEQYF. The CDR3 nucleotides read TGTGCCAGCAGCGTAGGAGGACAGGGGGCCTACGAGCAGTACTTC.

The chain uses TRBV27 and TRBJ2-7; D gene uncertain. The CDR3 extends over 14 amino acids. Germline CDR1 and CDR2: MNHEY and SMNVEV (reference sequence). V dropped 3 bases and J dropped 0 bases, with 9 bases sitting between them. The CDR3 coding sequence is TGTGCCAGCAGTTTGCGACTGAGCTCCTACGAGCAGTACTTC. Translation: CASSLRLSSYEQYF.

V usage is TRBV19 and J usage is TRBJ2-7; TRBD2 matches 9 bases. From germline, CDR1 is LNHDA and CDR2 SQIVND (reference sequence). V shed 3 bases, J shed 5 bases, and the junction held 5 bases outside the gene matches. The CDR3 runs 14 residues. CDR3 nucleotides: TGTGCCAGTAGTATGGAGCTAGCGGGAAACGAGCAGTACTTC. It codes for CASSMELAGNEQYF.

CDR3 in amino acids: CASSTWTYLGNEQFF. The CDR3 DNA sequence: TGTGCCAGCAGCACCTGGACTTACCTTGGCAATGAGCAGTTCTTC. V is TRBV5-4 and J is TRBJ2-1; the D gene is possibly TRBD2 (5 bases). Germline loops: CDR1 SGHNT, CDR2 YYREEE (reference sequence). V lost 4 bases and J 6 bases, leaving 17 bases between the germline ends. The CDR3 totals 15 residues.

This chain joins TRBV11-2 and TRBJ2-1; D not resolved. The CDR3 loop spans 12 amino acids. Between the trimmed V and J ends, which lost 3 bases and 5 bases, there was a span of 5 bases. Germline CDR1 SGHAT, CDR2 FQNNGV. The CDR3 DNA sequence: TGTGCCAGCAGCTTGTTCCACAATGAGCAGTTCTTC. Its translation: CASSLFHNEQFF.

The CDR3, as DNA: TGTGTTCTGGATCCCTACGAGCAGTACTTC. This encodes CVLDPYEQYF. The chain couples TRBV7-9 to TRBJ2-7; D remains unclear. The germline gives CDR1 SEHNR, CDR2 FQNEAQ (reference sequence). This CDR3 has 10 amino acids.

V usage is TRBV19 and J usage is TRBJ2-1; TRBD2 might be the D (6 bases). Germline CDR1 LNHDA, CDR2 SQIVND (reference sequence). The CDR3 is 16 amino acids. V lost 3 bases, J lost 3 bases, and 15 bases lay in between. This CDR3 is CASSIGLPLYYNEQFF. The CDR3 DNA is TGTGCCAGTAGTATTGGACTACCACTTTACTACAATGAGCAGTTCTTC.

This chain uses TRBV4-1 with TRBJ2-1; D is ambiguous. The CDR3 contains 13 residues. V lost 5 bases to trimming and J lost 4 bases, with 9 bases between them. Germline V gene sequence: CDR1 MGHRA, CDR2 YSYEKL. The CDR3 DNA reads TGCGCCAGCAGCGACGGCCTTTACAATGAGCAGTTCTTC. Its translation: CASSDGLYNEQFF.

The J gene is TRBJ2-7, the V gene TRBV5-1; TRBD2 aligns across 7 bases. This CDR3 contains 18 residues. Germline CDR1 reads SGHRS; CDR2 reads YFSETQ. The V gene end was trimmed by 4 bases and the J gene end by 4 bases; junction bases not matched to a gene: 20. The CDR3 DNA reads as TGCGCCAGCAGCCTGAATCCTAGCGGACTCGAGGGGAGGTACGAGCAGTACTTC. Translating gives CASSLNPSGLEGRYEQYF.

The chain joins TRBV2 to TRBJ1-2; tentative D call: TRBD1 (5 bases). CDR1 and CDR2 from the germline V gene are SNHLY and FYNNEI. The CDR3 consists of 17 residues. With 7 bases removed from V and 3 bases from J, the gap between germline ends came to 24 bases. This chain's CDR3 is CASTIEGPVGSDYGYTF. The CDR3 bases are TGTGCCAGCACCATTGAGGGGCCAGTGGGGTCCGACTATGGCTACACCTTC.

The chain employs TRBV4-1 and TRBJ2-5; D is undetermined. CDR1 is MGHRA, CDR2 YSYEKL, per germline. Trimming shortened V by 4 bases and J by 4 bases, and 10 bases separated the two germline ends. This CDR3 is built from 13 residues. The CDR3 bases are TGCGCCAGCAGCCCCTCGCTGGGAGAGACCCAGTACTTC. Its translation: CASSPSLGETQYF.

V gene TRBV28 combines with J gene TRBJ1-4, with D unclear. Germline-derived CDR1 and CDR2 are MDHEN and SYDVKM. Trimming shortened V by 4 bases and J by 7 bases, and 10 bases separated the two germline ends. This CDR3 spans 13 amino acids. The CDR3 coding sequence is TGTGCCAGCAGTTCCCCCCCTGGTGAAAAACTGTTTTTT. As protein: CASSSPPGEKLFF.

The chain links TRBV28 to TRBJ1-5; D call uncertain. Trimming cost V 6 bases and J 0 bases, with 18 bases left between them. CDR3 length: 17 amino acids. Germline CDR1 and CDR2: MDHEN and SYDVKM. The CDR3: CASSYPGRVYSNQPQHF. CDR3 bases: TGTGCCAGCAGCTACCCCGGAAGGGTGTATAGCAATCAGCCCCAGCATTTT.

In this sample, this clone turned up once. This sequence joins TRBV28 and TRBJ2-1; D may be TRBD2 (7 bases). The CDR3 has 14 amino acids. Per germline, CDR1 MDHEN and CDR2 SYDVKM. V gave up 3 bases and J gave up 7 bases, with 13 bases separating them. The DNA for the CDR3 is TGTGCCAGCAGTTTTGGGCGGGGGCGGAATGAGCAGTTCTTC. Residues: CASSFGRGRNEQFF.

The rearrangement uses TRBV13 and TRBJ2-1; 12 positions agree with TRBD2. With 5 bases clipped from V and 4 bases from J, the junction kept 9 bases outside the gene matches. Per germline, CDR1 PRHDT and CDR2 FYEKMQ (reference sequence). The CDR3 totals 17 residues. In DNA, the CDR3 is TGTGCCAGCAGCCTAAGGACTAGCGGGATATTATACAATGAGCAGTTCTTC. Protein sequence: CASSLRTSGILYNEQFF.

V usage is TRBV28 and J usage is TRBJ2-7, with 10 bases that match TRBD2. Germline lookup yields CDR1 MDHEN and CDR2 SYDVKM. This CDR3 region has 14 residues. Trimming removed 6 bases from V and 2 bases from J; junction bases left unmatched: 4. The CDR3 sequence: CASRLGLAAYEQYF. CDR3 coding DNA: TGTGCCAGCAGACTCGGACTAGCGGCCTACGAGCAGTACTTC. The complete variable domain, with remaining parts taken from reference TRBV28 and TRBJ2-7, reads DVKVTQSSRYLVKRTGEKVFLECVQDMDHENMFWYRQDPGLGLRLIYFSYDVKMKEKGDIPEGYSVSREKKERFSLILESASTNQTSMYLCASRLGLAAYEQYFGPGTRLTVT.

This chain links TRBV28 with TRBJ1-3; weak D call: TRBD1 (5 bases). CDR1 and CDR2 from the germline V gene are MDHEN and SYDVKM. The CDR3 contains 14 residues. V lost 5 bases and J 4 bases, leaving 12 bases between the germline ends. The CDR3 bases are TGTGCCAGCAGTAGGACACGGGTGGGAAACACCATATATTTT. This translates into CASSRTRVGNTIYF.

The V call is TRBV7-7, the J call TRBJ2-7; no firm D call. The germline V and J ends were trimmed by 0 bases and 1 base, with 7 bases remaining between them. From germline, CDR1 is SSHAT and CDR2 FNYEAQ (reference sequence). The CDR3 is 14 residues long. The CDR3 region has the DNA TGTGCCAGCAGCTTAGCGGCAGGATCCTACGAGCAGTACTTC. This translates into CASSLAAGSYEQYF.

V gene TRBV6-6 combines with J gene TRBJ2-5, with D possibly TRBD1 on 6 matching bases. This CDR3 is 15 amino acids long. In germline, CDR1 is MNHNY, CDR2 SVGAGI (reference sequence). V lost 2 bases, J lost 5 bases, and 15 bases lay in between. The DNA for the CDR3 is TGTGCCAGCAGTTACGGGGTACAGCAGGGGGAGACCCAGTACTTC. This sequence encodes CASSYGVQQGETQYF.

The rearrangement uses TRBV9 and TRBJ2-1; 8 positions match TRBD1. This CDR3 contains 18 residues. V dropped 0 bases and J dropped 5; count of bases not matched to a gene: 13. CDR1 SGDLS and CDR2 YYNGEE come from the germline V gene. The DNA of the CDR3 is TGTGCCAGCAGCGTAGATTTAAGCCAGGGGGCCACAAACAATGAGCAGTTCTTC. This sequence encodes CASSVDLSQGATNNEQFF.

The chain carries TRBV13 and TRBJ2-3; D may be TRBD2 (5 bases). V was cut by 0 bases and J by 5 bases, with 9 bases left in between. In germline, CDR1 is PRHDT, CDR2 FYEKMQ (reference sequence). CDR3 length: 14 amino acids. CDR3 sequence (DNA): TGTGCCAGCAGCTTAGGGGGGAGTGGAGATACGCAGTATTTT. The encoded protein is CASSLGGSGDTQYF. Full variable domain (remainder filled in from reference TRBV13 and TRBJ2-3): AAGVIQSPRHLIKEKRETATLKCYPIPRHDTVYWYQQGPGQDPQFLISFYEKMQSDKGSIPDRFSAQQFSDYHSELNMSSLELGDSALYFCASSLGGSGDTQYFGPGTRLTVL.

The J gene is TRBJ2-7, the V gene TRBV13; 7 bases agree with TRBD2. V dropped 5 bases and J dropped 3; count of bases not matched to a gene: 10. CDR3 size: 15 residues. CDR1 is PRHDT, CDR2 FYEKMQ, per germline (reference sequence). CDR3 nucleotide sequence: TGTGCCAGCAGCCCCGAGACTAGCCTTATCTACGAGCAGTACTTC. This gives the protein CASSPETSLIYEQYF.

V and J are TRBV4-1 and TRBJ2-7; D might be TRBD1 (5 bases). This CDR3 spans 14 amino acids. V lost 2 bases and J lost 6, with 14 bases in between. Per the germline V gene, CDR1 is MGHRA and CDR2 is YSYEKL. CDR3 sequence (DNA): TGCGCCAGCAGCCAAAGGGGATGGGGCGCCGAGCAGTACTTC. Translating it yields CASSQRGWGAEQYF.